Reported below is one TCR beta chain. As yet, its antigen is unknown. Method: immunoSEQ multiplex PCR; TCRdb's copy keeps in-frame clones and lacks some. Here the sample spans about 72,000 clones, approximately 79% being singletons. Deletions cut 4 bases from V and 10 bases from J, with 13 bases between. There are 12 residues in the CDR3. The germline gives CDR1 MNHEY, CDR2 SVGAGI. This sample was included in a study of early stage breast cancer tumors. About the study: ER+/PR+/HER2- status applied to about 70% of the 16 invasive breast tumors. Each sample averaged around 9.2-fold read coverage.

Study results and caveats: Compared with adjacent normal breast, tumors showed approximately 2.5-fold denser, more clonal T cells. Enriched TCRB sequences shared across patients were mostly commonly generated sequences.

The sequencing sample was made of blood. The receptor comes from a person in their sixties with breast cancer. The chain has TRBV6-5 and TRBJ1-1, with a weak D call TRBD1 (5 bases). In DNA, the CDR3 is TGTGCCAGCAGTTCCCCGGGGGTAGGAGCTTTCTTT. It is translated as CASSSPGVGAFF.